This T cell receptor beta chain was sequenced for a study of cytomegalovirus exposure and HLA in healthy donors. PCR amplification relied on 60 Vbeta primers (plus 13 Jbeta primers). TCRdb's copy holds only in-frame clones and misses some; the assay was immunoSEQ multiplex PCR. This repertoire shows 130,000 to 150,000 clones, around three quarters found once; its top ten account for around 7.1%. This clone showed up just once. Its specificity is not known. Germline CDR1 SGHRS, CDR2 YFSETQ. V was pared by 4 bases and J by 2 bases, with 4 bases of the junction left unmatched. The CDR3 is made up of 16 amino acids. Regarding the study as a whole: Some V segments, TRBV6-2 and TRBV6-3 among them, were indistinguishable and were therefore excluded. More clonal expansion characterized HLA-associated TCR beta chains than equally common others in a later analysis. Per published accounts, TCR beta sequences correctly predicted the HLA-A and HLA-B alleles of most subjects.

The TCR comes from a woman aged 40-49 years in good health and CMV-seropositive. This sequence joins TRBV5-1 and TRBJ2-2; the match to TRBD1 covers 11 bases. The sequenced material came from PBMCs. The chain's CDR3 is CASSAGTGGNTGELFF. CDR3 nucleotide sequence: TGCGCCAGCAGCGCTGGGACAGGGGGTAACACCGGGGAGCTGTTTTTT.